This is a list of T cell receptor beta chains from one sample in a study of T cell responses to AZD1222 COVID-19 vaccine. The repertoire was sequenced with immunoSEQ multiplex PCR; TCRdb's copy has only in-frame clones and lacks some. The data show about 120,000 clones, with roughly 89% seen just once and over 8.5% held by the top ten. The sequencing used peripheral blood, collected on day 0 of MenACWY control vaccination. These receptors came from an adult in good health. The CDR3 runs from the conserved cysteine through the conserved F or W. The D gene is left open where the match is weak. Clone size is not always given. Where it is, it says once, few, many or a class for expanded clones.

clone_size j_call d_call v_call cdr3_nt cdr3_aa
NA TRBJ2-7 NA TRBV5-1 TGCGCCAGCAGCAATGGGCCATCCTACGAGCAGTACTTC CASSNGPSYEQYF
once TRBJ1-5 TRBD1 TRBV30 TGTGCCTGGAATGGACAGGGGAATCAGCCCCAGCATTTT CAWNGQGNQPQHF
once TRBJ1-1 NA TRBV2 TGTGCCACCACCCCCGCGGAAGGGGCACCTTACACTGAAGCTTTCTTT CATTPAEGAPYTEAFF
NA TRBJ2-2 TRBD1 TRBV13 TGTGCCAGCAGCTCAAGAAAAGACAGGGGCGGCACCGGGGAGCTGTTTTTT CASSSRKDRGGTGELFF
NA TRBJ2-1 NA TRBV7-3 TGTGCCAGCAGCTCCCTATCGGACACCGAGCAGTTCTTC CASSSLSDTEQFF
NA TRBJ1-6 NA TRBV11-3 TGTGCCAGCAGCTTGGACCCACCCCTCTCACCCCTCCACTTT CASSLDPPLSPLHF
NA TRBJ1-2 NA TRBV5-1 TGCGCCAGCAGCTTGTCAGGTAACTATGGCTACACCTTC CASSLSGNYGYTF
NA TRBJ2-5 TRBD2 TRBV11-2 TGTGCCAGCAGCGTAACCATGATGTGGGAGGGCCATGAGACCCAGTACTTC CASSVTMMWEGHETQYF
NA TRBJ2-7 NA TRBV7-2 TGTGCCAGCAGCTTCCCTTCCATCGCCTACGAGCAGTACTTC CASSFPSIAYEQYF
NA TRBJ2-1 TRBD2 TRBV4-1 TGCGCCAGCAGCCAAGATCCCCTAGCGGGAGAGGGCGAGCAGTTCTTC CASSQDPLAGEGEQFF
NA TRBJ2-7 TRBD1 TRBV5-6 TGTGCCAGCAGCCTGGACAGGGCCCACGAGCAGTACTTC CASSLDRAHEQYF
NA TRBJ2-2 NA TRBV12-3/TRBV12-4 TGTGCCAGCTTGCGGGTTTCTGGGGAGCTGTTTTTT CASLRVSGELFF
few TRBJ1-1 NA TRBV6-5 TGTGCCAGCAGTTACTCCGAGGTCACTGAAGCTTTCTTT CASSYSEVTEAFF
NA TRBJ2-7 NA TRBV5-6 TGTGCCAGCAGCTTGGGACACCTATACGAGCAGTACTTC CASSLGHLYEQYF
NA TRBJ1-6 NA TRBV28 TGTGCCAGCATCGCCCGTGCGGTGATGTTGGGGAATAATTCACCCCTCCACTTT CASIARAVMLGNNSPLHF
NA TRBJ2-2 TRBD2 TRBV6-1 TGTGCCAGCAGTGAATCCGGCGGGAGTAGTCCCGGGGAGCTGTTTTTT CASSESGGSSPGELFF
NA TRBJ2-5 TRBD1 TRBV2 TGTGCCAGCAGTGAAGCTGATTTGGGGACAGGGGTGACGGAGACCCAGTACTTC CASSEADLGTGVTETQYF
NA TRBJ2-5 NA TRBV4-2 TGTGCCAGCAGCCTAGGGGGAGGAGGGGAGACCCAGTACTTC CASSLGGGGETQYF
NA TRBJ1-1 NA TRBV10-3 TGTGCCATCACCGGACAGCCTAACACTGAAGCTTTCTTT CAITGQPNTEAFF
NA TRBJ1-1 NA TRBV7-9 TGTGCCAGCAGCTTACAAGGGGCGGGCGGCACTGAAGCTTTCTTT CASSLQGAGGTEAFF
NA TRBJ2-7 NA TRBV4-1 TGCGCCAGCAGCCAAGATTCTGAGGGAGGTAGTGACGAGCAGTACTTC CASSQDSEGGSDEQYF
NA TRBJ1-4 NA TRBV28 TGTGCCAGCAGGGTTGCCGGTGAAAAACTGTTTTTT CASRVAGEKLFF
NA TRBJ2-7 TRBD1 TRBV19 TGTGCCAGTAGCTCGGGACAGGGAATTCTCTCCCACGAGCAGTACTTC CASSSGQGILSHEQYF
NA TRBJ1-5 NA TRBV30 TGTGCCTGGAGTAGGCAGGCTAGCAATCAGCCCCAGCATTTT CAWSRQASNQPQHF
NA TRBJ2-1 NA TRBV5-6 TGTGCCAGCAGCTCCCTAGGGGCAGGGATTGAGAATGAGCAGTTCTTC CASSSLGAGIENEQFF
NA TRBJ2-7 TRBD1 TRBV29-1 TGCAGCGTGTCACAGGGGTGGTCCTACGAGCAGTACTTC CSVSQGWSYEQYF